This passage covers 29 T cell receptor beta chains from one sample sequenced in a study of immune cell composition in non-small cell lung cancer. Here immunoSEQ multiplex PCR was the method, and the copy in TCRdb shows in-frame clones only, minus some. The table includes 4,000 to 5,500 clones, around 83% detected once. The specimen sequenced was lung tumor tissue. Receptor source: a human donor with non-small cell lung cancer.

This clone has more than one count but fewer than ten. This chain connects TRBV7-9 to TRBJ1-2; no definite D call. V was cut by 6 bases and J by 3 bases, with 11 bases left in between. Per the germline V gene, CDR1 is SEHNR and CDR2 is FQNEAQ (reference sequence). The CDR3 extends over 13 amino acids. The CDR3 sequence is CASRPLGDYGYTF. The CDR3 DNA follows: TGTGCCAGCAGGCCTCTGGGTGACTATGGCTACACCTTC.

In this sample, this clone turned up once. The chain links TRBV6-1 to TRBJ1-5; tentative D call: TRBD1 (6 bases). Trimming shortened V by 2 bases and J by 2 bases, and 10 bases separated the two germline ends. The CDR3 extends over 15 amino acids. The germline V gene encodes CDR1 MNHNS and CDR2 SASEGT. The CDR3 protein is CASSEQQGGNQPQHF. In nucleotides, the CDR3 is TGTGCCAGCAGTGAACAACAGGGTGGCAATCAGCCCCAGCATTTT.

The CDR3 DNA follows: TGTGCCAGCAGCTTGAGCGACACCATATATTTT. Translating it yields CASSLSDTIYF. The chain joins TRBV5-6 to TRBJ1-3; D is ambiguous. The germline CDR1 and CDR2 sequences are SGHDT and YYEEEE. V was cut by 1 base and J by 8 bases, with 4 bases left in between. This CDR3 is built from 11 residues.

J is TRBJ2-7 and V is TRBV6-6, with unresolved D. The CDR3 is 15 residues long. Trimming left V 2 bases short and J 0 bases short, with 11 bases between. Germline-derived CDR1 and CDR2 are MNHNY and SVGAGI (reference sequence). CDR3: CASSYDQASSYEQYF. Here the CDR3 DNA reads TGTGCCAGCAGTTACGATCAGGCGAGCTCCTACGAGCAGTACTTC.

This clone was detected once. The chain combines TRBV27 with TRBJ2-4; the D gene could be TRBD1 or TRBD2 (7 bases each). Trimming pared 10 bases from V and 0 bases from J, leaving 13 bases between. CDR3 length: 14 amino acids. Germline CDR1 MNHEY, CDR2 SMNVEV (reference sequence). The CDR3 sequence is CATRGGPAKNIQYF. CDR3 coding DNA: TGTGCCACCAGGGGGGGTCCAGCCAAAAACATTCAGTACTTC.

This clone has only a few counts. This chain joins TRBV25-1 and TRBJ2-3; TRBD2 aligns across 7 bases. CDR3 size: 16 residues. Germline V gene sequence: CDR1 MGHDK, CDR2 SYGVNS. V trimming: 5 bases; J trimming: 1 base; junction bases outside the gene matches: 9. CDR3: CASSRVRGGRTDTQYF. The CDR3 DNA is TGTGCCAGCAGTAGGGTAAGGGGAGGGCGCACAGATACGCAGTATTTT.

This clone was counted once. The gene calls are TRBV10-3 and TRBJ1-2; D call uncertain. Germline loops: CDR1 ENHRY, CDR2 SYGVKD. This CDR3 spans 13 amino acids. The V end lost 3 bases, the J end lost 6 bases, and 11 bases lay between the germline ends. The CDR3 protein is CAISEGGIHGYTF. The CDR3 bases are TGTGCCATCAGTGAAGGAGGGATTCATGGCTACACCTTC.

This sequence joins TRBV29-1 and TRBJ2-1; 9 positions match TRBD2. The CDR3 loop spans 13 amino acids. Germline loops: CDR1 SQVTM, CDR2 ANQGSEA. V was pared by 4 bases and J by 6 bases, with 4 bases of the junction left unmatched. This chain's CDR3 is CSVASGVLNEQFF. CDR3 in DNA: TGCAGCGTTGCTAGCGGGGTCCTCAATGAGCAGTTCTTC.

This chain's CDR3 is CASSLGEGARGYTF. The CDR3 DNA is TGTGCCAGCAGTTTGGGGGAGGGGGCGAGGGGCTACACCTTC. The chain couples TRBV6-6 to TRBJ1-2; 7 nucleotides line up with TRBD1. CDR1 is MNHNY and CDR2 is SVGAGI in the germline V gene (reference sequence). The junction had 10 bases not matched to a gene; V was cut back by 4 bases and J by 8 bases. The length of the CDR3 is 14 residues.

V usage is TRBV6-6 and J usage is TRBJ2-7; possible D gene TRBD2, 6 bases. The CDR3 covers 14 residues. Trimming took 4 bases from V and 3 from J, leaving 13 bases between them. CDR1 is MNHNY and CDR2 is SVGAGI in the germline V gene (reference sequence). The DNA for the CDR3 is TGTGCCAGCAGTTTCCGGGACTCCCGCTACGAGCAGTACTTC. As protein: CASSFRDSRYEQYF.

V and J are TRBV6-6 and TRBJ1-2; D is unclear. Per germline, CDR1 MNHNY and CDR2 SVGAGI (reference sequence). The CDR3 contains 11 residues. The V gene lost 2 bases and the J gene lost 6 bases, with 4 bases spanning the gap. This CDR3 is CASSYGDGYTF. CDR3 bases: TGTGCCAGCAGTTACGGGGATGGCTACACCTTC.

This sequence joins TRBV19 and TRBJ2-7; 8 bases are a match to TRBD1. The germline V gene has CDR1 LNHDA and CDR2 SQIVND (reference sequence). This CDR3 contains 15 residues. With V trimmed by 3 bases and J by 0 bases, 4 bases remained unmatched. CDR3 sequence reads: CASSIRTGSSYEQYF. CDR3 DNA sequence: TGTGCCAGTAGTATCAGGACAGGGAGCTCCTACGAGCAGTACTTC.

The V and J genes are TRBV5-6 and TRBJ2-3; no firm D call. Germline V CDR1 and CDR2: SGHDT, YYEEEE. The CDR3 extends over 16 amino acids. The germline V and J ends were trimmed by 2 bases and 1 base, with 14 bases remaining between them. As DNA, the CDR3 is TGTGCCAGCAGCTTTTACAGAGGTTCTGGCACAGATACGCAGTATTTT. This encodes CASSFYRGSGTDTQYF.

In this sample, this clone turned up once. The V and J genes are TRBV19 and TRBJ1-4; D gene uncertain. The germline V gene encodes CDR1 LNHDA and CDR2 SQIVND (reference sequence). The CDR3 is made up of 16 amino acids. V lost 3 bases and J 3 bases, leaving 14 bases between the germline ends. The CDR3 is CASSMKFGGSNEKLFF. The CDR3 DNA follows: TGTGCCAGTAGTATGAAGTTTGGAGGCTCTAATGAAAAACTGTTTTTT.

This clone was recorded only once. V and J are TRBV7-3 and TRBJ1-1; TRBD1 might be the D (5 bases). The CDR3 covers 18 residues. V shed 3 bases and J shed 0 bases, with 20 bases lying between them. Germline CDR1 and CDR2: SGHTA and FQGTGA. CDR3 region: CASSFGTGRGAMNTEAFF. The CDR3 DNA follows: TGTGCCAGCAGCTTTGGGACCGGGAGAGGGGCGATGAACACTGAAGCTTTCTTT. The full variable domain, completed using reference TRBV7-3 and TRBJ1-1, is GAGVSQTPSNKVTEKGKYVELRCDPISGHTALYWYRQSLGQGPEFLIYFQGTGAADDSGLPNDRFFAVRPEGSVSTLKIQRTERGDSAVYLCASSFGTGRGAMNTEAFFGQGTRLTVV.

The chain links TRBV6-6 to TRBJ2-5; 8 bases are a match to TRBD1. V trimming: 6 bases; J trimming: 7 bases; junction bases outside the gene matches: 10. CDR1 is MNHNY, CDR2 SVGAGI, per germline (reference sequence). The CDR3 sequence is 14 residues long. CDR3 sequence reads: CASSDSRGRATQYF. The CDR3 region has the DNA TGTGCCAGCAGCGACTCCAGGGGGCGAGCGACCCAGTACTTC.

This chain joins TRBV7-9 and TRBJ1-3; D gene unclear. Trimming took 3 bases from V and 0 from J, leaving 12 bases between them. This CDR3 has 16 residues. CDR1 and CDR2 (germline): SEHNR, FQNEAQ (reference sequence). Written as DNA, the CDR3 is TGTGCCAGCAGCTTGGGCGCTCCGAGCTCTGGAAACACCATATATTTT. Its protein product is CASSLGAPSSGNTIYF.

This clone was detected once. The rearrangement uses TRBV28 and TRBJ2-5; 15 nucleotides match TRBD2. With 5 bases clipped from V and 1 base from J, the junction kept 11 bases outside the gene matches. The CDR3 has 19 amino acids. CDR1 is MDHEN, CDR2 SYDVKM, per germline. CDR3 loop: CASSPPPGLAGGGQETQYF. For the CDR3, the DNA is TGTGCCAGCAGTCCGCCACCGGGACTAGCGGGGGGTGGCCAAGAGACCCAGTACTTC.

This clone was detected once. This chain connects TRBV6-6 to TRBJ1-1; no clear D gene. Germline V gene data show CDR1 as MNHNY and CDR2 as SVGAGI (reference sequence). Trimming left V 7 bases short and J 8 bases short, with 20 bases between. The CDR3 sequence is 14 residues long. CDR3 amino acids: CASTDGPRKPEAFF. CDR3 coding DNA: TGTGCCAGCACCGACGGACCCCGGAAGCCAGAAGCTTTCTTT.

This sequence joins TRBV6-1 and TRBJ1-4, with D possibly matching TRBD1 (5 bases). Deletions cut 3 bases from V and 0 bases from J, with 8 bases between. Germline V gene lookup returns CDR1 MNHNS and CDR2 SASEGT. This CDR3 is 15 amino acids long. The CDR3 DNA follows: TGTGCCAGCAGTGACGGACAAGCAACTAATGAAAAACTGTTTTTT. It translates to CASSDGQATNEKLFF.

This chain connects TRBV6-1 to TRBJ2-7; perhaps TRBD2 as D (6 bases). This CDR3 is built from 14 residues. V was cut by 10 bases and J by 2 bases, with 18 bases left in between. The germline V gene has CDR1 MNHNS and CDR2 SASEGT. Here the CDR3 DNA reads TGTGCCATCAGGCCTTTCGGGACTCCCTACGAGCAGTACTTC. It encodes CAIRPFGTPYEQYF.

The rearrangement uses TRBV5-4 and TRBJ1-1; D call uncertain. The CDR3 loop spans 13 amino acids. Germline values: CDR1 SGHNT, CDR2 YYREEE (reference sequence). Trimming pared 0 bases from V and 8 bases from J, leaving 11 bases between. CDR3 DNA sequence: TGTGCCAGCAGCTTGGCCGGGGAAGGGGAAGCTTTCTTT. Protein product: CASSLAGEGEAFF.

The chain carries TRBV7-9 and TRBJ2-3, with 8 bases lining up with TRBD2. The CDR3 consists of 15 residues. J was trimmed by 4 bases and V by 5 bases; bases with no gene match: 8. Germline V gives CDR1 SEHNR, CDR2 FQNEAQ (reference sequence). The CDR3 DNA sequence: TGTGCCAGCAGCCGCGGGGGGCTTAACGCAGATACGCAGTATTTT. Residues: CASSRGGLNADTQYF. Full variable domain (remainder filled in from reference TRBV7-9 and TRBJ2-3): DTGVSQNPRHKITKRGQNVTFRCDPISEHNRLYWYRQTLGQGPEFLTYFQNEAQLEKSRLLSDRFSAERPKGSFSTLEIQRTEQGDSAMYLCASSRGGLNADTQYFGPGTRLTVL.

This chain links TRBV10-2 with TRBJ2-3; no firm D call. CDR3 length equals 13 residues. The V gene's germline CDR1 is WSHSY and CDR2 SAAADI. V was shortened by 3 bases and J by 7 bases, with 11 bases between the two germline ends. CDR3 in amino acids: CASSDSRANTQYF. CDR3 bases: TGCGCCAGCAGTGATTCTCGGGCTAATACGCAGTATTTT.

This chain links TRBV9 with TRBJ2-2; D not resolved. There are 13 residues in the CDR3. Germline CDR1 SGDLS, CDR2 YYNGEE. V lost 0 bases to trimming and J lost 4 bases, with 4 bases between them. The DNA of the CDR3 is TGTGCCAGCAGCGTAGGGGGCACCGGGGAGCTGTTTTTT. Protein product: CASSVGGTGELFF.

The CDR3 region has the DNA TGTGCCAGCAGTTTGTTAGCGGGGGGTCCCGAGCAGTACTTC. Protein sequence: CASSLLAGGPEQYF. The chain couples TRBV27 to TRBJ2-7, with 10 bases fitting TRBD2. Trimming at V came to 3 bases and at J to 6 bases, leaving 5 bases not matched to a gene. The germline V gene has CDR1 MNHEY and CDR2 SMNVEV (reference sequence). This CDR3 has 14 amino acids.

This clone has only one observation. This chain links TRBV10-3 with TRBJ1-4; 7 bases fit TRBD1. From germline, CDR1 is ENHRY and CDR2 SYGVKD. There are 15 residues in the CDR3. The junction had 12 bases not matched to a gene; V was cut back by 6 bases and J by 8 bases. The CDR3 loop reads CAISPSGGKGEKLFF. The CDR3 nucleotides are TGTGCCATCAGCCCTTCAGGGGGTAAAGGAGAAAAACTGTTTTTT.

V and J are TRBV7-2 and TRBJ2-1; TRBD1 matches at 8 bases. The trim removed 5 bases at V and 6 bases at J, leaving 6 bases unmatched. There are 14 residues in the CDR3. From germline, CDR1 is SGHTA and CDR2 FQGNSA. The CDR3 is CASSPRDRLNEQFF. The CDR3 DNA sequence: TGTGCCAGCAGCCCTCGGGACAGGCTCAATGAGCAGTTCTTC.

This clone was seen just once. This sequence joins TRBV29-1 and TRBJ2-2; 10 bases match TRBD1. The CDR3 consists of 16 residues. Germline CDR1 is SQVTM and CDR2 is ANQGSEA. V gave up 2 bases and J gave up 6 bases; unmatched junction bases: 9. CDR3: CSVERGGTGVAGELFF. The CDR3 DNA sequence: TGCAGCGTTGAACGGGGCGGGACAGGGGTCGCCGGGGAGCTGTTTTTT.